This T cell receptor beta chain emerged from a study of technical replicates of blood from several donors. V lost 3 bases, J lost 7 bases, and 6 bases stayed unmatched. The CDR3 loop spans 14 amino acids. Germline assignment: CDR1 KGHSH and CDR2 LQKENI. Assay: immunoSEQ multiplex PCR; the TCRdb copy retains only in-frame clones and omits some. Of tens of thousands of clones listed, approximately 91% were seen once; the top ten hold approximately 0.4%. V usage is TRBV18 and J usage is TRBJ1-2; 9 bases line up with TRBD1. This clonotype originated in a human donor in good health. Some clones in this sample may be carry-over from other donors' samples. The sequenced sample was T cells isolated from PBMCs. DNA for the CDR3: TGTGCCAGCTCACCCTCCGGGACAGGGTCTGGCTACACCTTC. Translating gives CASSPSGTGSGYTF.